A selection of T cell receptor beta chains follows, all from one sample in a study of patients and donors after allogeneic stem cell transplantation. TCRdb ran MiXCR on the RT-PCR reads and lists one entry per CDR3 protein. The sample holds some 960,000 distinct CDR3 sequences; roughly 18% are singletons and the top ten take 5% to 6.5%. Material for sequencing was blood, either unsorted or a sorted T cell fraction (not recorded which). Source of these receptors: a human donor who was either an allogeneic HSCT recipient or a stem cell or donor lymphocyte infusion donor (not recorded which). It is not recorded whose cells these are; they may come from a transplant donor. Both conserved end residues are part of each CDR3. D genes are given only for firm matches. Size is stated for part of the rows, as once, few or many counts, or as a class when the clone is expanded.

cdr3_nt: TGTGCCACCCACCGACTAGGAAACACCGGGGAGCTGTTTTTT; cdr3_aa: CATHRLGNTGELFF; d_call: .; j_call: TRBJ2-2; v_call: TRBV15; clone_size: many
cdr3_nt: TGTGCCAGCAGTTTATACAGTCGCTCCTACAATGAGCAGTTCTTC; cdr3_aa: CASSLYSRSYNEQFF; d_call: .; j_call: TRBJ2-1; v_call: TRBV28; clone_size: .
cdr3_nt: TGTGCCAGCAGTTTTTCAGCAGGGGAGTTAGGGGAGACCCAGTACTTC; cdr3_aa: CASSFSAGELGETQYF; d_call: .; j_call: TRBJ2-5; v_call: TRBV12-3/TRBV12-4; clone_size: .
cdr3_nt: TGTGCCAGCAGACTAGCGCTTAATGGGAGGAACCGTATCTTCGAGCAGTACTTC; cdr3_aa: CASRLALNGRNRIFEQYF; d_call: TRBD2; j_call: TRBJ2-7; v_call: TRBV12-3/TRBV12-4; clone_size: few
cdr3_nt: TGTGCCAGCAGCTTATGGGGGAGTGATAACAATGAGCAGTTCTTC; cdr3_aa: CASSLWGSDNNEQFF; d_call: .; j_call: TRBJ2-1; v_call: TRBV7-2; clone_size: few
cdr3_nt: TGTGCCAGCAGCCAAGCCGCTAGCGGGGGAAACACAGATACGCAGTATTTT; cdr3_aa: CASSQAASGGNTDTQYF; d_call: TRBD2; j_call: TRBJ2-3; v_call: TRBV3-1; clone_size: few
cdr3_nt: TGCGCCAGCAGCGGGAACCCAGGGGTCCGAGAGACCCAGTACTTC; cdr3_aa: CASSGNPGVRETQYF; d_call: .; j_call: TRBJ2-5; v_call: TRBV5-1; clone_size: few
cdr3_nt: TGTGCCAGTACCGCCCTGGACAGGATGAATCAGCCCCAGCATTTT; cdr3_aa: CASTALDRMNQPQHF; d_call: TRBD1; j_call: TRBJ1-5; v_call: TRBV19; clone_size: .
cdr3_nt: TGCGCCAGCAGCTCCGGGACTAGCGGACTAGAGACCCAGTACTTC; cdr3_aa: CASSSGTSGLETQYF; d_call: TRBD2; j_call: TRBJ2-5; v_call: TRBV5-1; clone_size: .
cdr3_nt: TGCAGTGCTAGAGATGCGAGGCCTCTTTCCTACGAGCAGTACTTC; cdr3_aa: CSARDARPLSYEQYF; d_call: .; j_call: TRBJ2-7; v_call: TRBV20-1; clone_size: .
cdr3_nt: TGTGCCTGGGCTTTGAAGTACGAGCAGTACTTC; cdr3_aa: CAWALKYEQYF; d_call: .; j_call: TRBJ2-7; v_call: TRBV30; clone_size: few
cdr3_nt: TGTGCCAGCTCAAACACAGGGGGCGGTACAGATACGCAGTATTTT; cdr3_aa: CASSNTGGGTDTQYF; d_call: TRBD1; j_call: TRBJ2-3; v_call: TRBV18; clone_size: .
cdr3_nt: TGTGCCAGCAGTTGGACCGGCCATGAGCAGTTCTTC; cdr3_aa: CASSWTGHEQFF; d_call: .; j_call: TRBJ2-1; v_call: TRBV12-3/TRBV12-4; clone_size: .
cdr3_nt: TGCGCCAGCAGCCAAGATAGGGCGGGACAAGAGACCCAGTACTTC; cdr3_aa: CASSQDRAGQETQYF; d_call: .; j_call: TRBJ2-5; v_call: TRBV4-1; clone_size: few
cdr3_nt: TGCGCCAGCAGCTTATCGGGACTAGCCCCCGAGCAGTACTTC; cdr3_aa: CASSLSGLAPEQYF; d_call: TRBD2; j_call: TRBJ2-7; v_call: TRBV5-1; clone_size: few
cdr3_nt: TGTGCCAGCAGCCCGACAGGGGCTAATGGCTACACCTTC; cdr3_aa: CASSPTGANGYTF; d_call: TRBD1; j_call: TRBJ1-2; v_call: TRBV12-3/TRBV12-4; clone_size: many
cdr3_nt: TGTGCCAGCAGGGGGGGGGCCGGGCAGCCCCAGCATTTT; cdr3_aa: CASRGGAGQPQHF; d_call: .; j_call: TRBJ1-5; v_call: TRBV25-1; clone_size: .
cdr3_nt: TGTGCCAGCAGTTCAGACGGCCCTGAAGCTTTCTTT; cdr3_aa: CASSSDGPEAFF; d_call: .; j_call: TRBJ1-1; v_call: TRBV7-2; clone_size: .
cdr3_nt: TGTGCCAGCAGCCAAGGTCAGGGGGAGATCACAGATACGCAGTATTTT; cdr3_aa: CASSQGQGEITDTQYF; d_call: TRBD1; j_call: TRBJ2-3; v_call: TRBV3-1; clone_size: few
cdr3_nt: TGTGCCAGCAGCTTTGAAGCGGGAGGGCCAAGTGGCGAGCAGTACTTC; cdr3_aa: CASSFEAGGPSGEQYF; d_call: TRBD2; j_call: TRBJ2-7; v_call: TRBV5-6; clone_size: .
cdr3_nt: TGTGCCAGCAGCTTCGACAGGGATTGGAATCAAGAGACCCAGTACTTC; cdr3_aa: CASSFDRDWNQETQYF; d_call: TRBD1; j_call: TRBJ2-5; v_call: TRBV7-9; clone_size: .
cdr3_nt: TGTGCCAGCAGCTTACGAAGGCGGGGGGGCCCAGATACGCAGTATTTT; cdr3_aa: CASSLRRRGGPDTQYF; d_call: TRBD2; j_call: TRBJ2-3; v_call: TRBV7-3; clone_size: .
cdr3_nt: TGCGCCAGCAGCTTTACGGGCAATGAGCAGTTCTTC; cdr3_aa: CASSFTGNEQFF; d_call: .; j_call: TRBJ2-1; v_call: TRBV5-1; clone_size: .
cdr3_nt: TGCGCCAGCAGCGCCTCAAACCATATCTACGAGCAGTACTTC; cdr3_aa: CASSASNHIYEQYF; d_call: .; j_call: TRBJ2-7; v_call: TRBV5-1; clone_size: few
cdr3_nt: TGCAGTGCTAGAGCTGTCTCGGACACTGAAGCTTTCTTT; cdr3_aa: CSARAVSDTEAFF; d_call: .; j_call: TRBJ1-1; v_call: TRBV20-1; clone_size: many
cdr3_nt: TGCGCCAGCAGCCCGGGACTAGCGGGAGGTTATGAGCAGTTCTTC; cdr3_aa: CASSPGLAGGYEQFF; d_call: TRBD2; j_call: TRBJ2-1; v_call: TRBV5-1; clone_size: .
cdr3_nt: TGTGCCAGCACGGGCGTCTACGAGCAGTACTTC; cdr3_aa: CASTGVYEQYF; d_call: .; j_call: TRBJ2-7; v_call: TRBV2; clone_size: .
cdr3_nt: TGTGCCAGCAGCATCCGGACTGGAAGCACAGATACGCAGTATTTT; cdr3_aa: CASSIRTGSTDTQYF; d_call: .; j_call: TRBJ2-3; v_call: TRBV5-6; clone_size: .
cdr3_nt: TGTGCCAGCAGTTTATTGGGGACATCTAACTATGGCTACACCTTC; cdr3_aa: CASSLLGTSNYGYTF; d_call: .; j_call: TRBJ1-2; v_call: TRBV27; clone_size: .
cdr3_nt: TGCAGTGCTATGGTGCCAGGGTCAGCCAAAAACATTCAGTACTTC; cdr3_aa: CSAMVPGSAKNIQYF; d_call: .; j_call: TRBJ2-4; v_call: TRBV20-1; clone_size: few
cdr3_nt: TGTGCCAGCAGCCAAGCTACTAGCGCCTCCTTGGGCGGGGAGCTGTTTTTT; cdr3_aa: CASSQATSASLGGELFF; d_call: TRBD2; j_call: TRBJ2-2; v_call: TRBV4-2; clone_size: few
cdr3_nt: TGCGCCAGCAGCCCTGCGGGGGTAGCGGGGGGGCGAGAGCAGTTCTTC; cdr3_aa: CASSPAGVAGGREQFF; d_call: TRBD2; j_call: TRBJ2-1; v_call: TRBV5-1; clone_size: few
cdr3_nt: TGTGCCAGCAGCTCGACTAGCGGGAGGGCCGATGGAGATACGCAGTATTTT; cdr3_aa: CASSSTSGRADGDTQYF; d_call: TRBD2; j_call: TRBJ2-3; v_call: TRBV7-9; clone_size: .